Shown below are 22 T cell receptor beta chains from a single sample sequenced in a study of identical twins. Each CDR3 protein is one row after TCRdb ran MiXCR on the 5' RACE reads. The sample has a few hundred thousand distinct CDR3 sequences, approximately 16% seen once; the top ten hold 0.35% to 0.45%. These same records also appear under a second study, on yellow fever vaccine responses in identical twins.

The sequencing sample was made of CD4+ T cells sorted from blood. These receptors were taken from a woman between 18 and 29 years old in good health.

In DNA, the CDR3 is TGTGCCACCAGCAGGGTCAATGAGCAGTTCTTC. It is translated as CATSRVNEQFF. The J gene is TRBJ2-1, the V gene TRBV24-1, with D perhaps TRBD1 (5 bases). Looked up from germline, CDR1 is KGHDR and CDR2 is SFDVKD. CDR3 length equals 11 residues. V was pared by 7 bases and J by 6 bases, with 6 bases between.

The chain links TRBV6-1 to TRBJ2-7; D is possibly TRBD1 (6 bases). Trimming took off 8 bases at V and 7 bases at J, with 21 bases between the two ends. CDR1 is MNHNS and CDR2 is SASEGT in the germline V gene. The CDR3 is 14 residues long. CDR3 in amino acids: CASLLGTHVREQYF. The DNA of the CDR3 is TGTGCCAGCCTCCTGGGGACACATGTGAGGGAGCAGTACTTC.

The sample holds a few counts of this clonotype. This chain connects TRBV10-3 to TRBJ2-5; weak D call: TRBD2 (6 bases). The CDR3 sequence is 13 residues long. The germline CDR1 and CDR2 sequences are ENHRY and SYGVKD. V was clipped by 2 bases and J by 5 bases, with 9 bases between them. The CDR3 sequence: CAISEAGTETQYF. CDR3 in DNA: TGTGCCATCAGTGAGGCGGGGACGGAGACCCAGTACTTC.

This clonotype was observed many times. The rearrangement uses TRBV12-3 or TRBV12-4 and TRBJ2-4; D is undetermined. V was trimmed by 3 bases and J by 7 bases, leaving 7 bases between them. The CDR3 loop spans 12 amino acids. The CDR3 protein is CASSFYRNIQYF. DNA for the CDR3: TGTGCCAGCAGTTTCTACCGGAACATTCAGTACTTC.

The rearrangement uses TRBV9 and TRBJ2-4; D might be TRBD2 (6 bases). CDR3 length equals 17 residues. Germline CDR1 and CDR2: SGDLS and YYNGEE. Trimming removed 0 bases from V and 5 bases from J, with 18 bases in between. This CDR3 reads CASSVAGDSRNQNIQYF. CDR3 nucleotide sequence: TGTGCCAGCAGCGTAGCTGGGGACTCAAGAAACCAAAACATTCAGTACTTC.

This clonotype was counted many times. The chain employs TRBV7-2 and TRBJ2-5; TRBD1 is a possible D gene (5 bases). V lost 5 bases to trimming and J lost 5 bases, with 21 bases between them. Germline V CDR1 and CDR2: SGHTA, FQGNSA. The CDR3 is 16 residues long. CDR3 sequence reads: CASSLRQRGVEETQYF. In nucleotides, the CDR3 is TGTGCCAGCAGCCTCCGACAGAGAGGAGTTGAGGAGACCCAGTACTTC. Drawing the rest from reference TRBV7-2 and TRBJ2-5, the complete variable domain is GAGVSQSPSNKVTEKGKDVELRCDPISGHTALYWYRQSLGQGLEFLIYFQGNSAPDKSGLPSDRFSAERTGGSVSTLTIQRTQQEDSAVYLCASSLRQRGVEETQYFGPGTRLLVL.

This sequence joins TRBV20-1 and TRBJ2-1; a weak D match, TRBD1 (5 bases). The CDR3 has 12 residues. V lost 5 bases, J lost 6 bases, and 11 bases lay in between. Germline V gene data show CDR1 as DFQATT and CDR2 as SNEGSKA (reference sequence). The CDR3, as DNA: TGCAGTGCTGATTTAACAGGCAATGAGCAGTTCTTC. Protein product: CSADLTGNEQFF.

This clonotype has only a few counts. The chain links TRBV7-9 to TRBJ2-1; D is unclear. The CDR3 is made up of 15 amino acids. Trimming removed 1 base from V and 3 bases from J, with 10 bases in between. Germline V gene data show CDR1 as SEHNR and CDR2 as FQNEAQ (reference sequence). In DNA, the CDR3 is TGTGCCAGCAGCTTAGGCATTAGCTTCTACAATGAGCAGTTCTTC. It translates to CASSLGISFYNEQFF.

This rearrangement joins TRBV5-6 to TRBJ1-4; perhaps TRBD1 as D (5 bases). This CDR3 contains 17 residues. Deletions cut 2 bases from V and 0 bases from J, with 14 bases between. Germline V gene lookup returns CDR1 SGHDT and CDR2 YYEEEE. DNA for the CDR3: TGTGCCAGCAGCTTTTGGGGGACCGTCTCAACTAATGAAAAACTGTTTTTT. Amino acids: CASSFWGTVSTNEKLFF.

The genes are TRBV12-3 or TRBV12-4 and TRBJ2-5, with 11 nucleotides matching TRBD1. The CDR3 runs 15 residues. Unmatched junction bases numbered 3, after V lost 4 bases and J lost 2 bases. As DNA, the CDR3 is TGTGCCAGCAGTTCCCGGGACAGGGGGCAAGAGACCCAGTACTTC. Protein: CASSSRDRGQETQYF.

This clonotype has just a few counts. The chain links TRBV11-2 to TRBJ2-1, with a tentative D call TRBD2 (6 bases). Germline assignment: CDR1 SGHAT and CDR2 FQNNGV. The CDR3 contains 18 residues. Deletions cut 5 bases from V and 4 bases from J, with 24 bases between. The CDR3 sequence: CASSAAVGTGVGYNEQFF. Here the CDR3 DNA reads TGTGCCAGCAGCGCGGCGGTCGGGACGGGGGTCGGATACAATGAGCAGTTCTTC. The whole variable domain, filled in from reference TRBV11-2 and TRBJ2-1, reads EAGVAQSPRYKIIEKRQSVAFWCNPISGHATLYWYQQILGQGPKLLIQFQNNGVVDDSQLPKDRFSAERLKGVDSTLKIQPAKLEDSAVYLCASSAAVGTGVGYNEQFFGPGTRLTVL.

V gene TRBV3-1 combines with J gene TRBJ1-6; D remains ambiguous. The germline V gene has CDR1 LGHDT and CDR2 YNNKEL (reference sequence). The CDR3 contains 12 residues. Trimming took 5 bases from V and 14 from J, leaving 13 bases between them. The CDR3 protein is CASSFTRSALHF. The CDR3 nucleotides read TGTGCCAGCAGCTTTACCCGGAGTGCCCTCCACTTT.

This chain connects TRBV5-1 to TRBJ2-5, with a tentative D call TRBD1 (6 bases). Germline lookup yields CDR1 SGHRS and CDR2 YFSETQ. Trimming stripped 4 bases from V and 5 bases from J, with 21 bases between. This CDR3 comprises 16 residues. The CDR3 sequence is CASSLNPSGAEETQYF. CDR3 nucleotide sequence: TGCGCCAGCAGCCTCAACCCCTCAGGGGCGGAGGAGACCCAGTACTTC.

The chain couples TRBV7-8 to TRBJ2-2; 7 positions match TRBD2. CDR3 length equals 15 residues. The V gene's germline CDR1 is SGHVS and CDR2 FQNEAQ. After removal of 5 bases from V and 5 bases from J, the junction contained 8 bases not matched to a gene. As DNA, the CDR3 is TGTGCCAGCAGCCCCCGGGGAGCGGGGACCGGGGAGCTGTTTTTT. This translates into CASSPRGAGTGELFF.

The table lists this clonotype with a few counts. The rearrangement links TRBV18 to TRBJ2-5; D might be TRBD1 (5 bases). This CDR3 comprises 14 residues. The germline V gene has CDR1 KGHSH and CDR2 LQKENI. The V end lost 2 bases, the J end lost 4 bases, and 11 bases lay between the germline ends. The CDR3 is CASSPGAGSETQYF. Written as DNA, the CDR3 is TGTGCCAGCTCACCAGGGGCAGGATCAGAGACCCAGTACTTC.

The chain uses TRBV20-1 and TRBJ2-3; 11 bases line up with TRBD2. Germline V gene sequence: CDR1 DFQATT, CDR2 SNEGSKA (reference sequence). This CDR3 spans 14 amino acids. Trimming removed 1 base from V and 9 bases from J; junction bases left unmatched: 6. The CDR3 bases are TGCAGTGCTAGAGTAGCGGGAGGGGGAGGGACGCAGTATTTT. This codes for CSARVAGGGGTQYF.

The rearrangement uses TRBV18 and TRBJ2-1; tentative D call: TRBD2 (5 bases). The V end lost 10 bases, the J end lost 7 bases, and 23 bases lay between the germline ends. Germline V gives CDR1 KGHSH, CDR2 LQKENI. This CDR3 spans 15 amino acids. CDR3 in amino acids: CATRENQGPQNEQFF. The CDR3, as DNA: TGTGCCACCCGGGAAAATCAAGGACCCCAGAATGAGCAGTTCTTC.

This clonotype was counted between two and nine times. This chain joins TRBV7-8 and TRBJ1-5; the match to TRBD1 covers 7 bases. V shed 5 bases, J shed 3 bases, and the junction held 4 bases outside the gene matches. This CDR3 has 14 amino acids. Germline V CDR1 and CDR2: SGHVS, FQNEAQ. The CDR3 is CASSGGQPNQPQHF. The CDR3 bases are TGTGCCAGCAGCGGGGGACAGCCCAATCAGCCCCAGCATTTT.

The sample holds a few counts of this clonotype. The chain links TRBV20-1 to TRBJ2-5, with a possible D match to TRBD2 (6 bases). Germline CDR1 DFQATT, CDR2 SNEGSKA (reference sequence). This CDR3 is built from 13 residues. Deletions cut 6 bases from V and 1 base from J, with 12 bases between. CDR3 loop: CSAEGRFQETQYF. CDR3 bases: TGCAGTGCGGAGGGGCGTTTCCAAGAGACCCAGTACTTC.

Only a few counts were recorded for this clonotype. The chain uses TRBV5-1 and TRBJ2-3, with 7 nucleotides matching TRBD2. CDR3 size: 14 residues. Trimming at V came to 4 bases and at J to 6 bases, leaving 8 bases not matched to a gene. Germline-derived CDR1 and CDR2 are SGHRS and YFSETQ. Here the CDR3 DNA reads TGCGCCAGCAGCCCGGGACTACCTGGGGATACGCAGTATTTT. It is translated as CASSPGLPGDTQYF.

In its sample, this clonotype was seen a few times. The chain links TRBV3-1 to TRBJ2-1; possibly TRBD2 for D (6 bases). Germline-derived CDR1 and CDR2 are LGHDT and YNNKEL (reference sequence). The CDR3 contains 15 residues. V was pared by 1 base and J by 5 bases, with 12 bases between. CDR3 region: CASSQGVRGNNEQFF. CDR3 DNA sequence: TGTGCCAGCAGCCAAGGGGTCCGGGGGAACAATGAGCAGTTCTTC.

The chain uses TRBV20-1 and TRBJ1-2; 9 bases agree with TRBD1. Germline CDR1 DFQATT, CDR2 SNEGSKA (reference sequence). The CDR3 is 14 amino acids. Trimming took 6 bases from V and 3 from J; bases not matched to a gene: 8. The CDR3 DNA sequence: TGCAGTGCCCGCGGGACAGGGCTGGACTATGGCTACACCTTC. Translation: CSARGTGLDYGYTF.